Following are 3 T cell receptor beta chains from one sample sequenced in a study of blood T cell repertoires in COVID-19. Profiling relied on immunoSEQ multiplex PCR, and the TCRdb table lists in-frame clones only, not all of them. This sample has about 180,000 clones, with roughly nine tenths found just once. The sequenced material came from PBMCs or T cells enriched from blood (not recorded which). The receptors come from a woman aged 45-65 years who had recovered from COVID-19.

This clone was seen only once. CDR3 residues: CASSGHYSNTGELFF. CDR3 in DNA: TGTGCCAGCAGTGGCCACTACTCGAACACCGGGGAGCTGTTTTTT. The chain is built from TRBV6-2 or TRBV6-3 and TRBJ2-2; D gene unclear. Deletions cut 5 bases from V and 0 bases from J, with 10 bases between. Germline values: CDR1 MNHEY, CDR2 SVGEGT. This CDR3 has 15 amino acids.

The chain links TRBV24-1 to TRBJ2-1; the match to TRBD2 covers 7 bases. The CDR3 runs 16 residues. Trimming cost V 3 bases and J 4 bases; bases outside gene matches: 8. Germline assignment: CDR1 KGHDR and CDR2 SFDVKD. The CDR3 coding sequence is TGTGCCACCAGTGATGGCGGCGGGAGTATTTACAATGAGCAGTTCTTC. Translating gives CATSDGGGSIYNEQFF.

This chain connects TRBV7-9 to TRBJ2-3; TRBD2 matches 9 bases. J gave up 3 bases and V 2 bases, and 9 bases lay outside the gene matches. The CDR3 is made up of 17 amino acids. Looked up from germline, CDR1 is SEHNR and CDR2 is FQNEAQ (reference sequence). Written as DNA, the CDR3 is TGTGCCAGCAGCTTACGGCGGGAGGGCCTTAGGACAGATACGCAGTATTTT. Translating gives CASSLRREGLRTDTQYF. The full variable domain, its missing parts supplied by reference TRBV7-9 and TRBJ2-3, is DTGVSQNPRHKITKRGQNVTFRCDPISEHNRLYWYRQTLGQGPEFLTYFQNEAQLEKSRLLSDRFSAERPKGSFSTLEIQRTEQGDSAMYLCASSLRREGLRTDTQYFGPGTRLTVL.